A selection of T cell receptor beta chains follows, all from one sample in a study of cytomegalovirus exposure and HLA in healthy donors. Some clones are missing from TCRdb's copy, which holds only in-frame ones; the method was immunoSEQ multiplex PCR. The data contain about 210,000 clones, around 84% of them singletons. Sequenced sample: PBMCs. These receptors came from a man in his forties in good health and CMV-seropositive. Both conserved end residues are part of each CDR3. Each record gives: V gene, J gene, CDR3 protein.

TRBV5-6	TRBJ2-1	CASRTSANEQFF
TRBV21-1	TRBJ1-1	CASWGTGAANTEAFF
TRBV6-5	TRBJ2-1	CASSYDGTGYYNEQFF
TRBV5-1	TRBJ2-3	CASSAYTDTQYF
TRBV5-1	TRBJ2-3	CASSLGGLAGTTDTQYF
TRBV2	TRBJ2-1	CASNDNYNEQFF
TRBV6-5	TRBJ2-7	CASRYRRRDWYEQYF
TRBV30	TRBJ1-1	CAWRCGYTEAFF
TRBV30	TRBJ1-1	CAWSGQGHSNTEAFF
TRBV5-4	TRBJ2-3	CASSSTLGQGDADTQYF
TRBV29-1	TRBJ2-1	CSGGAGVGNEQFF
TRBV5-3	TRBJ1-5	CARSIRQGPRQPQHF
TRBV28	TRBJ2-2	CASSLGGFTGELFF
TRBV15	TRBJ1-3	CATSRTRTGGFGNTIYF
TRBV6-5	TRBJ2-1	CASTRASGSNEQFF
TRBV5-6	TRBJ2-7	CASRPQGMSGHEQYF
TRBV5-4	TRBJ2-3	CASSRGGGEGSADTQYF
TRBV7-9	TRBJ2-1	CASSLGLTSSYNEQFF
TRBV27	TRBJ2-7	CASSQDIGEGEQYF
TRBV6-5	TRBJ2-7	CASSYSIGDEQYF
TRBV5-1	TRBJ2-5	CASSLAGGRLETQYF
TRBV19	TRBJ2-2	CASSIYGDTGELFF
TRBV11-2	TRBJ1-1	CASSLDWWGRADTEAFF
TRBV5-1	TRBJ1-2	CASSLPGANYGYTF
TRBV9	TRBJ2-7	CASSVGTGVGTSEQYF
TRBV19	TRBJ1-1	CASRSQGITEAFF
TRBV7-9	TRBJ1-5	CASSLTGGGNQPQHF
TRBV7-9	TRBJ2-7	CASSSPVGYEQYF
TRBV28	TRBJ2-7	CASRRIAGTPFYEQYF
TRBV5-6	TRBJ1-3	CASSLAGGGNTIYF
TRBV29-1	TRBJ2-3	CSVEASGHTDTQYF
TRBV7-2	TRBJ1-1	CASSFRVNTEAFF
TRBV7-8	TRBJ2-2	CASSLVTNTGELFF
TRBV19	TRBJ1-4	CASRTALTGNEKLFF
TRBV28	TRBJ1-6	CASSSNTDRANYNSPLHF
TRBV19	TRBJ2-7	CASSRSLAGGFSYEQYF
TRBV6-6	TRBJ1-1	CASRGARDRGITEAFF
TRBV15	TRBJ1-5	CATTMDTNQPQHF
TRBV7-9	TRBJ2-7	CASSLVGYEQYF
TRBV10-2	TRBJ2-7	CASSEGAGGYEQYF